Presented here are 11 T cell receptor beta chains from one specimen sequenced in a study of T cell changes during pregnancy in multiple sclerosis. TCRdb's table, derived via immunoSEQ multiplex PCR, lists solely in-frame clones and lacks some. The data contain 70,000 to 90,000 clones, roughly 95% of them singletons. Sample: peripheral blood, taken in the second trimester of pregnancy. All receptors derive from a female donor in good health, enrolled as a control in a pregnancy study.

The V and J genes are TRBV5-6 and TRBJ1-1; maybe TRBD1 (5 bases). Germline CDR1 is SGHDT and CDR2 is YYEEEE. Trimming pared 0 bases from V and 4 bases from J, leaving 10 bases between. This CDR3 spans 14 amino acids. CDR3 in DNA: TGTGCCAGCAGCTTGGGGCAGGGCCCCACTGAAGCTTTCTTT. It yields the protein CASSLGQGPTEAFF.

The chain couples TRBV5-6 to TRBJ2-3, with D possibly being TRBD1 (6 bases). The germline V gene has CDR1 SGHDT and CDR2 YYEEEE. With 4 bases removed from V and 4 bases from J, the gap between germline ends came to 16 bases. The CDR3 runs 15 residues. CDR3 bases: TGTGCCAGCAGCCACGATATTACAGGGTCAGATACGCAGTATTTT. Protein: CASSHDITGSDTQYF.

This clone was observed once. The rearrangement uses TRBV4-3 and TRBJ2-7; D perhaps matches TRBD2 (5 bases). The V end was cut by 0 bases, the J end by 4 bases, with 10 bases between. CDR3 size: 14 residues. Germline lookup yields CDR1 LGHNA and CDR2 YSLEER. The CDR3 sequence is CASSQDPRGYEQYF. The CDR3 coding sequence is TGCGCCAGCAGCCAAGATCCCCGGGGTTACGAGCAGTACTTC.

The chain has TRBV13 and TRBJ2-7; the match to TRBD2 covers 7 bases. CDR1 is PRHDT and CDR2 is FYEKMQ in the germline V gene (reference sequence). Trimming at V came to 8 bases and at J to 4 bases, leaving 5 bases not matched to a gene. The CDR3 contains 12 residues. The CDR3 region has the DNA TGTGCCAGCGGAAGCGGGATTTACGAGCAGTACTTC. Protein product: CASGSGIYEQYF. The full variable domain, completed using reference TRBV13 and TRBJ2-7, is AAGVIQSPRHLIKEKRETATLKCYPIPRHDTVYWYQQGPGQDPQFLISFYEKMQSDKGSIPDRFSAQQFSDYHSELNMSSLELGDSALYFCASGSGIYEQYFGPGTRLTVT.

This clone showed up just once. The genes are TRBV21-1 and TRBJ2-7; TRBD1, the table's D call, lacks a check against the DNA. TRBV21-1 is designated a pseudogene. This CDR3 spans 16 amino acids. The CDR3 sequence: CASSKGGQGPRYEQYF. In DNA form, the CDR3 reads TGTGCCAGCAGCAAAGGGGGCCAGGGGCCCCGTTACGAGCAGTACTTC.

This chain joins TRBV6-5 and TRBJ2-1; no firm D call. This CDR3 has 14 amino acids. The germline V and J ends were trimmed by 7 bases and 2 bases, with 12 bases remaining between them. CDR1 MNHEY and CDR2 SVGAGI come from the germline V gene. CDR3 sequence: CASTLSKAYNEQFF. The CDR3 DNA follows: TGTGCCAGCACGCTGAGTAAAGCCTACAATGAGCAGTTCTTC.

The CDR3 loop reads CASSPGTGLVLGEQYF. CDR3 nucleotide sequence: TGTGCCAGCTCGCCCGGGACAGGTTTGGTGCTCGGGGAGCAGTACTTC. This chain joins TRBV18 and TRBJ2-7; 8 nucleotides agree with TRBD1. V shed 6 bases, J shed 7 bases, and the junction held 17 bases outside the gene matches. The CDR3 length is 16 residues. Germline assignment: CDR1 KGHSH and CDR2 LQKENI.

The CDR3 spells CATSRGRGNTEAFF. CDR3 nucleotide sequence: TGTGCCACCAGCAGAGGACGGGGGAACACTGAAGCTTTCTTT. The rearrangement joins TRBV15 to TRBJ1-1; D not certain. The germline V and J ends were trimmed by 1 base and 1 base, with 7 bases remaining between them. Germline V gives CDR1 LNHNV, CDR2 YYDKDF (reference sequence). This CDR3 contains 14 residues.

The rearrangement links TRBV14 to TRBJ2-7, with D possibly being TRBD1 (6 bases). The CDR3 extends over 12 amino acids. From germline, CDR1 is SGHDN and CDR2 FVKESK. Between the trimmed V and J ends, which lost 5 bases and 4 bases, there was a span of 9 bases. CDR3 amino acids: CASSDTGYEQYF. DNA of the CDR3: TGTGCCAGCAGCGACACAGGGTACGAGCAGTACTTC. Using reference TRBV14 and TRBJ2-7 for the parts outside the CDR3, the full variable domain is EAGVTQFPSHSVIEKGQTVTLRCDPISGHDNLYWYRRVMGKEIKFLLHFVKESKQDESGMPNNRFLAERTGGTYSTLKVQPAELEDSGVYFCASSDTGYEQYFGPGTRLTVT.

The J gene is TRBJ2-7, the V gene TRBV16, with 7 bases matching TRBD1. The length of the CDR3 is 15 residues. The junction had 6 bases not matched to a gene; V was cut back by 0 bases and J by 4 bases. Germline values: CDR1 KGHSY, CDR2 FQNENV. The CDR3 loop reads CASSQSMGTEYEQYF. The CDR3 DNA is TGTGCCAGCAGCCAATCGATGGGGACAGAGTACGAGCAGTACTTC.

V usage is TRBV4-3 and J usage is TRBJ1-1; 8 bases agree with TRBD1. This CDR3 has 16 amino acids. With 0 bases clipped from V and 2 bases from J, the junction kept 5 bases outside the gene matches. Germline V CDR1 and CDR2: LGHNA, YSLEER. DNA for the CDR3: TGCGCCAGCAGCCAAGACCGGACAGGGTCCAACACTGAAGCTTTCTTT. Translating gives CASSQDRTGSNTEAFF.